This TCR beta chain derives from a study of response to subunit inactivated influenza vaccine. Using its own MiXCR run on the RT-PCR reads, TCRdb lists one record per CDR3 protein. In the table there are hundreds of thousands of distinct CDR3 sequences, roughly 13% of which are singletons. This clonotype was detected a few times. The receptor's source is a man aged 50 to 59 who received an inactivated influenza vaccine. The sample consisted of PBMCs from blood, taken 40 to 50 days after vaccination.

CDR3 region: CASSPFGSTDTQYF. The CDR3 DNA reads TGTGCCAGCAGCCCGTTTGGGTCCACAGATACGCAGTATTTT. The J gene is TRBJ2-3, the V gene TRBV6-1; D call uncertain. Germline-derived CDR1 and CDR2 are MNHNS and SASEGT. V dropped 6 bases and J dropped 2 bases, with 12 bases sitting between them. The CDR3 covers 14 residues.